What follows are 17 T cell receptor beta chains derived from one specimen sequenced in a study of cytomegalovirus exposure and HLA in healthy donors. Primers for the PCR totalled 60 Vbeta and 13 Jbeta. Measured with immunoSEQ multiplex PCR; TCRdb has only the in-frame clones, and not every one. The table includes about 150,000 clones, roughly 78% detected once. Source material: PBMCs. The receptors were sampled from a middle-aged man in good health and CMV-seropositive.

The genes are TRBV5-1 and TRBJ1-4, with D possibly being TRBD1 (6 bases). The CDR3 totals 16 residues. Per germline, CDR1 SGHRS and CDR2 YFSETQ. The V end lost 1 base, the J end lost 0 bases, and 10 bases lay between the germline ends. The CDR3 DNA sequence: TGCGCCAGCAGCTTGCAGGGGCTCGCAACTAATGAAAAACTGTTTTTT. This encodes CASSLQGLATNEKLFF.

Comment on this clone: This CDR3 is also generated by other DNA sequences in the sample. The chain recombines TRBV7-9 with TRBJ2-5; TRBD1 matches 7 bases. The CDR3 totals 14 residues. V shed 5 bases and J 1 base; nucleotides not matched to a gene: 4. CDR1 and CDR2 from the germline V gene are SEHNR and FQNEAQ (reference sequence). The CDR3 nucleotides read TGTGCCAGCAGCCCCCGACAGGGCCAAGAGACCCAGTACTTC. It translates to CASSPRQGQETQYF.

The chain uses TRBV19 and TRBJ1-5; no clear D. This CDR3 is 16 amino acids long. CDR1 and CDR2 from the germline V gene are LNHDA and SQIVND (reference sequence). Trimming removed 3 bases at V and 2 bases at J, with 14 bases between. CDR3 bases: TGTGCCAGTAGTATCTTCGAGGGATTTGGCAATCAGCCCCAGCATTTT. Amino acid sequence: CASSIFEGFGNQPQHF.

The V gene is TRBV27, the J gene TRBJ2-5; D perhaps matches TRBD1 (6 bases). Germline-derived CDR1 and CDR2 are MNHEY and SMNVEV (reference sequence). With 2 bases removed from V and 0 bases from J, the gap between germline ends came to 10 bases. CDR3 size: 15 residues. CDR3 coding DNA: TGTGCCAGCAGTTTACCCGGGACACACCAAGAGACCCAGTACTTC. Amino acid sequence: CASSLPGTHQETQYF.

The CDR3 DNA reads TGTGCCAGCTCACCAGTCGGGAGTGTAGAGACCCAGTACTTC. It encodes CASSPVGSVETQYF. The rearrangement joins TRBV18 to TRBJ2-5, with a possible D match to TRBD2 (6 bases). V was clipped by 2 bases and J by 4 bases, with 11 bases between them. The CDR3 is 14 amino acids. Looked up from germline, CDR1 is KGHSH and CDR2 is LQKENI.

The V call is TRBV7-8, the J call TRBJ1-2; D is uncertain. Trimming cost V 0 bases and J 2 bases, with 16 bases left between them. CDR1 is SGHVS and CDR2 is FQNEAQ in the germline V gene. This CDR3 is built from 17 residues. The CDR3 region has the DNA TGTGCCAGCAGCTTAGCTCGGCGGTTTACCAAGAACTATGGCTACACCTTC. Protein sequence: CASSLARRFTKNYGYTF.

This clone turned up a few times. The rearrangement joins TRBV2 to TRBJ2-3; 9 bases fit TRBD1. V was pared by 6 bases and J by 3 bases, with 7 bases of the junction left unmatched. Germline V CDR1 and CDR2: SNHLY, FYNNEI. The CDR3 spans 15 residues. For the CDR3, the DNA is TGTGCCAGCAGGCCGGGACAGGGCCTGACAGATACGCAGTATTTT. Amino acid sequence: CASRPGQGLTDTQYF.

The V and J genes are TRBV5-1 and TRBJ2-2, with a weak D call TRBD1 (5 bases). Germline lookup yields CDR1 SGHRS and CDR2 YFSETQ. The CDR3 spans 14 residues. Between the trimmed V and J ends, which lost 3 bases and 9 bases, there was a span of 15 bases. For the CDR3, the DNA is TGCGCCAGCAGCTCAGGGTACAGTAGTAGGGAGCTGTTTTTT. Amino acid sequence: CASSSGYSSRELFF.

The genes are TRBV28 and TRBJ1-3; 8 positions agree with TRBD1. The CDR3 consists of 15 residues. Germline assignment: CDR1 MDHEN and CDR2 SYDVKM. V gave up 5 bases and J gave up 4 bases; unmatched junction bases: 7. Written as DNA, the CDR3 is TGTGCCAGCAGTAAACTGGACAGGGCAGGAAACACCATATATTTT. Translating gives CASSKLDRAGNTIYF.

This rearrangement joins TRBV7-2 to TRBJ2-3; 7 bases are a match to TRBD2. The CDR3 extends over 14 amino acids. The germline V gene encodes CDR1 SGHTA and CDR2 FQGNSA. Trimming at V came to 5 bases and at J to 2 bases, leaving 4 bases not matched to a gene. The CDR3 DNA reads TGTGCCAGCAGCCCTAGCGGTTACACAGATACGCAGTATTTT. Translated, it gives CASSPSGYTDTQYF.

CDR3 coding DNA: TGTGCCAGCAGCAACCAGATGAACACTGAAGCTTTCTTT. As protein: CASSNQMNTEAFF. The chain employs TRBV21-1 and TRBJ1-1; the table's TRBD1 call for D was not verified on the DNA. TRBV21-1 is noted as a pseudogene. The CDR3 has 13 amino acids.

This CDR3 is CSVDSPVPVSTDTQYF. The CDR3 nucleotides are TGCAGCGTTGACTCTCCGGTCCCGGTGTCGACAGATACGCAGTATTTT. The V gene is TRBV29-1, the J gene TRBJ2-3; no reliable D call. The V end was cut by 3 bases, the J end by 3 bases, with 19 bases between. The CDR3 has 16 amino acids. Germline CDR1 and CDR2: SQVTM and ANQGSEA.

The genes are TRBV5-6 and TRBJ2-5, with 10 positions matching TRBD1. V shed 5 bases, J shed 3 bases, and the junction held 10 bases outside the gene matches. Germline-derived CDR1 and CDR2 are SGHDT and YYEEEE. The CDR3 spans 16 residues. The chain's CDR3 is CASRPVGDRGEETQYF. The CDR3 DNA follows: TGTGCCAGCAGGCCAGTGGGGGACAGGGGCGAAGAGACCCAGTACTTC.

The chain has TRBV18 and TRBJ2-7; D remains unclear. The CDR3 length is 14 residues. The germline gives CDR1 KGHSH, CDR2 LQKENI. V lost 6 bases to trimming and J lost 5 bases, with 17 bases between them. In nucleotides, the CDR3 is TGTGCCAGCTCGCCTTCTTCACGCGGCAACGAGCAGTACTTC. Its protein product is CASSPSSRGNEQYF.

This CDR3 reads CASSIGWNEQFF. The CDR3 coding sequence is TGTGCCAGTAGTATCGGTTGGAATGAGCAGTTCTTC. The rearrangement links TRBV19 to TRBJ2-1, with D unresolved. The CDR3 sequence is 12 residues long. Germline-derived CDR1 and CDR2 are LNHDA and SQIVND (reference sequence). Trimming shortened V by 3 bases and J by 7 bases, and 7 bases separated the two germline ends. Drawing the rest from reference TRBV19 and TRBJ2-1, the complete variable domain is DGGITQSPKYLFRKEGQNVTLSCEQNLNHDAMYWYRQDPGQGLRLIYYSQIVNDFQKGDIAEGYSVSREKKESFPLTVTSAQKNPTAFYLCASSIGWNEQFFGPGTRLTVL.

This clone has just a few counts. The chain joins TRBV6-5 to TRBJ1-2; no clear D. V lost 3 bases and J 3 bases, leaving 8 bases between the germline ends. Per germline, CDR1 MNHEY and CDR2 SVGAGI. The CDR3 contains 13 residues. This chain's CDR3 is CASSYGEYYGYTF. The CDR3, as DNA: TGTGCCAGCAGTTATGGGGAGTACTATGGCTACACCTTC.

CDR3 sequence (DNA): TGTGCCAGCAGTCGAACAGGGGCCGGGGGTGAAAAACTGTTTTTT. Translated: CASSRTGAGGEKLFF. The J gene is TRBJ1-4, the V gene TRBV28; 7 nucleotides align to TRBD1. The ends lost 5 bases at V and 7 bases at J; junction bases unmatched: 10. Germline V gene sequence: CDR1 MDHEN, CDR2 SYDVKM. The CDR3 is 15 amino acids.